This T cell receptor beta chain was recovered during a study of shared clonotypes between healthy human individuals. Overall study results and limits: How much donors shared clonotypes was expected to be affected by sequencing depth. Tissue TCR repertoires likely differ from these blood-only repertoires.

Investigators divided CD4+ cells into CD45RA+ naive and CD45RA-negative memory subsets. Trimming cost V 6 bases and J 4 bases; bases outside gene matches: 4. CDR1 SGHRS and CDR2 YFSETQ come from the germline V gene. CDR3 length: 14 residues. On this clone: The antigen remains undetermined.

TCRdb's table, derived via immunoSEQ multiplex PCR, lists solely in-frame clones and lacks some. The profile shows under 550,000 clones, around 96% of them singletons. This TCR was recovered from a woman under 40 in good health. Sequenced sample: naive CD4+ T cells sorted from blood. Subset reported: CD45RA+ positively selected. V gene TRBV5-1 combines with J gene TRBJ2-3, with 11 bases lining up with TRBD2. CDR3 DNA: TGCGCCAGCACCCAACTAGCGGGGGCAGATACGCAGTATTTT. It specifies CASTQLAGADTQYF.